This entry lists 23 T cell receptor beta chains sequenced from one sample in a study of blood T cell repertoires in COVID-19. TCRdb's copy holds only in-frame clones and misses some; the assay was immunoSEQ multiplex PCR. This sample has 250,000 to 300,000 clones, with about 86% found just once. The sample comprised peripheral blood. These receptors were collected from an elderly man with acute or convalescent COVID-19.

The chain is built from TRBV19 and TRBJ1-2, with a tentative D call TRBD1 (5 bases). Germline loops: CDR1 LNHDA, CDR2 SQIVND (reference sequence). Trimming shortened V by 6 bases and J by 5 bases, and 19 bases separated the two germline ends. The CDR3 runs 15 residues. The CDR3 DNA is TGTGCCAGTAGCCCCGTCAGGGCCAACCCTTATGGCTACACCTTC. Protein: CASSPVRANPYGYTF.

A few counts support this clone. The gene calls are TRBV19 and TRBJ1-3; D is ambiguous. V lost 3 bases, J lost 0 bases, and 3 bases lay in between. This CDR3 has 13 residues. Germline V gene sequence: CDR1 LNHDA, CDR2 SQIVND (reference sequence). For the CDR3, the DNA is TGTGCCAGTAGTATTAACTCTGGAAACACCATATATTTT. Residues: CASSINSGNTIYF.

The V gene is TRBV6-1, the J gene TRBJ1-5; the D gene is possibly TRBD1 (5 bases). Trimming cost V 3 bases and J 9 bases, with 12 bases left between them. Per the germline V gene, CDR1 is MNHNS and CDR2 is SASEGT. The CDR3 is made up of 13 amino acids. CDR3 nucleotide sequence: TGTGCCAGCAGTGACCAGGGAATGGGGCCCCAGCATTTT. Residues: CASSDQGMGPQHF.

This clone has just a few counts. The V call is TRBV14, the J call TRBJ1-2; TRBD1 matches at 7 bases. Germline-derived CDR1 and CDR2 are SGHDN and FVKESK. Unmatched junction bases numbered 7, after V lost 4 bases and J lost 5 bases. The CDR3 is made up of 14 amino acids. This CDR3 is CASSPRDSWYGYTF. CDR3 DNA sequence: TGTGCCAGCAGCCCGCGGGACAGTTGGTATGGCTACACCTTC.

The rearrangement uses TRBV27 and TRBJ1-2; the D gene is possibly TRBD1 (5 bases). CDR1 is MNHEY and CDR2 is SMNVEV in the germline V gene (reference sequence). Trimming stripped 2 bases from V and 0 bases from J, with 10 bases between. The CDR3 spans 15 residues. The chain's CDR3 is CASSLRAGSNYGYTF. Written as DNA, the CDR3 is TGTGCCAGCAGTTTAAGAGCAGGGTCTAACTATGGCTACACCTTC.

The chain joins TRBV7-9 to TRBJ2-7; D gene ambiguous. The V end lost 3 bases, the J end lost 4 bases, and 10 bases lay between the germline ends. The germline V gene has CDR1 SEHNR and CDR2 FQNEAQ (reference sequence). This CDR3 is built from 13 residues. CDR3 DNA: TGTGCCAGCAGCTTCGACGGGTTTTACGAGCAGTACTTC. It translates to CASSFDGFYEQYF.

The V gene is TRBV10-3, the J gene TRBJ2-7; the match to TRBD2 covers 12 bases. Germline V CDR1 and CDR2: ENHRY, SYGVKD. CDR3 length: 17 amino acids. The V segment lost 0 bases and the J segment 3 bases; nucleotides outside the gene matches: 6. This CDR3 reads CAISESTSGGTDYEQYF. CDR3 nucleotide sequence: TGTGCCATCAGTGAGTCCACTAGCGGGGGGACAGACTACGAGCAGTACTTC.

The chain links TRBV7-9 to TRBJ2-7; 10 bases fit TRBD2. Germline values: CDR1 SEHNR, CDR2 FQNEAQ (reference sequence). The CDR3 extends over 14 amino acids. V gave up 0 bases and J gave up 6 bases; unmatched junction bases: 2. The CDR3, as DNA: TGTGCCAGCAGCTTAGCTAGCGGGAGGCTCGAGCAGTACTTC. Protein: CASSLASGRLEQYF.

Notes on this clone: The identical CDR3 is also encoded by other nucleotide sequences in the sample. The chain recombines TRBV28 with TRBJ1-5; TRBD1 agrees at 8 bases. V was pared by 2 bases and J by 3 bases, with 3 bases of the junction left unmatched. CDR1 MDHEN and CDR2 SYDVKM come from the germline V gene. There are 15 residues in the CDR3. CDR3 sequence reads: CASSLGQGANQPQHF. As DNA, the CDR3 is TGTGCCAGCAGTTTAGGGCAGGGGGCCAATCAGCCCCAGCATTTT.

The CDR3 loop reads CASSLLAGYNEQFF. Written as DNA, the CDR3 is TGTGCCAGCAGCTTATTAGCGGGGTACAATGAGCAGTTCTTC. This rearrangement joins TRBV7-2 to TRBJ2-1; 8 positions match TRBD2. The CDR3 is 14 residues long. With V trimmed by 2 bases and J by 4 bases, 1 base remained unmatched. Germline V gene sequence: CDR1 SGHTA, CDR2 FQGNSA. The whole variable domain, remainder taken from reference TRBV7-2 and TRBJ2-1, is GAGVSQSPSNKVTEKGKDVELRCDPISGHTALYWYRQSLGQGLEFLIYFQGNSAPDKSGLPSDRFSAERTGGSVSTLTIQRTQQEDSAVYLCASSLLAGYNEQFFGPGTRLTVL.

In its sample, this clone was seen a few times. V usage is TRBV13 and J usage is TRBJ1-1, with 9 nucleotides matching TRBD1. Germline CDR1 is PRHDT and CDR2 is FYEKMQ (reference sequence). The CDR3 length is 15 residues. J lost 4 bases, V lost 2 bases, and 5 bases had no gene match. The CDR3 here is CASSLSGQGTTEAFF. In DNA, the CDR3 is TGTGCCAGCAGCTTATCAGGACAGGGGACCACTGAAGCTTTCTTT.

The rearrangement joins TRBV5-4 to TRBJ2-2, with D possibly matching TRBD1 (6 bases). Germline V gives CDR1 SGHNT, CDR2 YYREEE (reference sequence). V was shortened by 5 bases and J by 4 bases, with 15 bases between the two germline ends. This CDR3 region has 15 residues. The chain's CDR3 is CASRPAGTRTGELFF. In DNA, the CDR3 is TGTGCCAGCAGGCCTGCCGGGACACGCACCGGGGAGCTGTTTTTT.

This chain uses TRBV5-1 with TRBJ2-2, with a tentative D call TRBD2 (6 bases). Germline-derived CDR1 and CDR2 are SGHRS and YFSETQ. V was clipped by 4 bases and J by 4 bases, with 14 bases between them. The length of the CDR3 is 15 residues. The CDR3 region is CASSGGTSTTGELFF. The CDR3 DNA reads as TGCGCCAGCAGCGGGGGAACTAGCACCACCGGGGAGCTGTTTTTT.

This CDR3 is CASRSGTDTQYF. The CDR3 nucleotides read TGTGCCAGCAGGTCGGGCACAGATACGCAGTATTTT. The chain has TRBV27 and TRBJ2-3; D not certain. This CDR3 has 12 amino acids. Germline V CDR1 and CDR2: MNHEY, SMNVEV (reference sequence). The V and J ends lost 6 bases and 1 base respectively, with 5 bases between them.

This clone was recorded only once. V usage is TRBV3-1 (or the pseudogene TRBV3-2) and J usage is TRBJ1-2; D unclear. V shed 3 bases and J shed 6 bases, with 20 bases lying between them. The germline CDR1 and CDR2 sequences are LGHDT and YNNKEL (reference sequence). CDR3 size: 16 residues. CDR3 sequence: CASSHASLGVLDGYTF. In nucleotides, the CDR3 is TGTGCCAGCAGCCATGCCTCCCTCGGGGTATTGGATGGCTACACCTTC.

V gene TRBV4-1 combines with J gene TRBJ1-6, with D unclear. The CDR3 has 16 residues. V was pared by 2 bases and J by 2 bases, with 10 bases between. Per germline, CDR1 MGHRA and CDR2 YSYEKL. The CDR3, as DNA: TGCGCCAGCAGCCAAAGGTTGGAGACCTATAATTCACCCCTCCACTTT. It translates to CASSQRLETYNSPLHF.

The chain couples TRBV28 to TRBJ1-3; D is unresolved. This CDR3 region has 14 residues. Germline V gives CDR1 MDHEN, CDR2 SYDVKM. Deletions cut 3 bases from V and 2 bases from J, with 8 bases between. CDR3 sequence (DNA): TGTGCCAGCAGTTTGGTCGGGGCTGGAAACACCATATATTTT. Its protein is CASSLVGAGNTIYF. Based on the CDR3 plus reference TRBV28 and TRBJ1-3, the full variable domain is DVKVTQSSRYLVKRTGEKVFLECVQDMDHENMFWYRQDPGLGLRLIYFSYDVKMKEKGDIPEGYSVSREKKERFSLILESASTNQTSMYLCASSLVGAGNTIYFGEGSWLTVV.

The CDR3 loop reads CASRILDEQYF. The CDR3 DNA is TGTGCCAGCAGAATCCTCGACGAGCAGTACTTC. The chain links TRBV6-5 to TRBJ2-7; D uncertain. The CDR3 length is 11 residues. The V gene lost 6 bases and the J gene lost 5 bases, with 8 bases spanning the gap. CDR1 and CDR2 (germline): MNHEY, SVGAGI.

The chain carries TRBV13 and TRBJ2-2; TRBD2 aligns across 9 bases. The CDR3 covers 17 residues. Per the germline V gene, CDR1 is PRHDT and CDR2 is FYEKMQ (reference sequence). With 3 bases clipped from V and 4 bases from J, the junction kept 9 bases outside the gene matches. CDR3 nucleotides: TGTGCCAGCAGCTTTCTCAAGCGGGGGGTCCCCACCGGGGAGCTGTTTTTT. It specifies CASSFLKRGVPTGELFF.

As for this clone: Sequence at one end of the junction differs from germline and may be a read error. The rearrangement links TRBV2 to TRBJ2-3; D not resolved. The CDR3 is made up of 15 amino acids. Germline V gene data show CDR1 as SNHLY and CDR2 as FYNNEI. The CDR3 nucleotides are TGTGCCAGCACTGAAATCATTACTAGCACAGATACGCAGTATTTT. This gives the protein CASTEIITSTDTQYF.

The rearrangement links TRBV7-9 to TRBJ2-3; TRBD2 matches at 14 bases. V shed 5 bases and J 2 bases; nucleotides not matched to a gene: 3. The CDR3 is 16 amino acids. Germline CDR1 SEHNR, CDR2 FQNEAQ (reference sequence). The CDR3 region is CASSTGLAGVTDTQYF. In nucleotides, the CDR3 is TGTGCCAGCAGCACGGGACTAGCGGGAGTCACAGATACGCAGTATTTT.

The chain uses TRBV2 and TRBJ1-2, with a tentative D call TRBD1 (6 bases). The CDR3 is 14 residues long. In germline, CDR1 is SNHLY, CDR2 FYNNEI. Trimming left V 2 bases short and J 4 bases short, with 11 bases between. Here the CDR3 reads CASSEPTGSYGYTF. The DNA of the CDR3 is TGTGCCAGCAGTGAACCGACAGGTTCCTATGGCTACACCTTC.

The gene calls are TRBV5-5 and TRBJ1-5; D is unclear. The CDR3 length is 17 residues. CDR1 is SGHKS, CDR2 YYEKEE, per germline (reference sequence). The V end lost 0 bases, the J end lost 0 bases, and 13 bases lay between the germline ends. The CDR3 region has the DNA TGTGCCAGCAGCTTGGACGGAGGGCGTTATAGCAATCAGCCCCAGCATTTT. This gives the protein CASSLDGGRYSNQPQHF.